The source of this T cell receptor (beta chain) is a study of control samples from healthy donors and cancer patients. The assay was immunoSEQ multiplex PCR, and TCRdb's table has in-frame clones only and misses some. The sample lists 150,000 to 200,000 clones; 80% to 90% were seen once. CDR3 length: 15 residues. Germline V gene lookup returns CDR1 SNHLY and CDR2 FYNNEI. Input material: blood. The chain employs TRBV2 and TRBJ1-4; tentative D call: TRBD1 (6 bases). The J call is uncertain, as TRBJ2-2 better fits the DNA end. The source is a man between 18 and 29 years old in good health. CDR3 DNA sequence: TGTGCCAGCAGGGGAGCAGGGGCCGCTAATGGGGAGCTGTTTTTT. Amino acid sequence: CASRGAGAANGELFF.